These 23 T cell receptor beta chains originate from one sample sequenced in a study of OX40 agonist ivuxolimab in advanced cancers. The protocol was immunoSEQ multiplex PCR, while the TCRdb copy is restricted to in-frame clones and leaves out a portion. Of some 64,000 clones in the sample, roughly 85% were seen once. Here the sequenced sample was CD4+ or CD8+ T cells sorted from blood, taken in a trial of the OX40 agonist ivuxolimab. The origin of the receptors is an adult with an advanced solid tumor such as melanoma, head and neck, liver or kidney cancer.

This clone was seen more than once but under ten times. The chain couples TRBV5-4 to TRBJ2-3; D is ambiguous. With 5 bases removed from V and 1 base from J, the gap between germline ends came to 23 bases. CDR3 size: 18 residues. Germline CDR1 reads SGHNT; CDR2 reads YYREEE (reference sequence). The CDR3 nucleotides are TGTGCCAGCAGTCCCACCCTCTATATATATGGGGGCACAGATACGCAGTATTTT. Residues: CASSPTLYIYGGTDTQYF.

The CDR3, as DNA: TGCGCCAGCAGCGGACAGGCCGACACTGAAGCTTTCTTT. Its translation is CASSGQADTEAFF. The V and J genes are TRBV5-1 and TRBJ1-1; 7 bases fit TRBD1. In germline, CDR1 is SGHRS, CDR2 YFSETQ. V lost 4 bases, J lost 3 bases, and 3 bases stayed unmatched. The CDR3 totals 13 residues.

V gene TRBV6-1 combines with J gene TRBJ1-5; D gene uncertain. Germline V CDR1 and CDR2: MNHNS, SASEGT. The CDR3 totals 14 residues. The V end lost 2 bases, the J end lost 3 bases, and 8 bases lay between the germline ends. CDR3 protein: CASSEITVNQPQHF. CDR3 DNA sequence: TGTGCCAGCAGTGAAATTACAGTCAATCAGCCCCAGCATTTT.

The chain is built from TRBV19 and TRBJ1-3, with no clear D. The CDR3 spans 14 residues. V lost 7 bases and J lost 4, with 14 bases in between. Germline V gene data show CDR1 as LNHDA and CDR2 as SQIVND (reference sequence). The CDR3 is CASKDTVRGNTIYF. The CDR3 region has the DNA TGTGCCAGTAAAGACACGGTTAGAGGAAACACCATATATTTT.

This clone appeared a few times. CDR3 DNA: TGTGCCTGGACTCTCAGTGGCTCACCCCTCCACTTT. Translated, it gives CAWTLSGSPLHF. The gene calls are TRBV30 and TRBJ1-6; no definite D call. Germline CDR1 GTSNPN, CDR2 SVGIG (reference sequence). The V and J ends lost 4 bases and 10 bases respectively, with 11 bases between them. The CDR3 runs 12 residues.

This clone was seen once. V usage is TRBV19 and J usage is TRBJ1-4; D might be TRBD1 (5 bases). Deletions cut 4 bases from V and 4 bases from J, with 10 bases between. CDR1 and CDR2 from the germline V gene are LNHDA and SQIVND (reference sequence). The CDR3 runs to 14 residues. The CDR3 loop is CASSTRTLNEKLFF. DNA for the CDR3: TGTGCCAGTAGTACTCGGACACTTAATGAAAAACTGTTTTTT. Combining the CDR3 with reference TRBV19 and TRBJ1-4 gives the whole variable domain DGGITQSPKYLFRKEGQNVTLSCEQNLNHDAMYWYRQDPGQGLRLIYYSQIVNDFQKGDIAEGYSVSREKKESFPLTVTSAQKNPTAFYLCASSTRTLNEKLFFGSGTQLSVL.

V usage is TRBV9 and J usage is TRBJ2-5, with 7 bases that match TRBD2. J lost 5 bases, V lost 4 bases, and 5 bases had no gene match. The CDR3 runs to 13 residues. Germline CDR1 and CDR2: SGDLS and YYNGEE. CDR3 protein: CASSPGGWETQYF. CDR3 DNA: TGTGCCAGCAGCCCGGGGGGTTGGGAGACCCAGTACTTC.

CDR3 in DNA: TGTGCCAGCAGCACAGGGAGGTCTGGAAACACCATATATTTT. Translation: CASSTGRSGNTIYF. This chain connects TRBV5-6 to TRBJ1-3; perhaps TRBD1 as D (6 bases). The CDR3 contains 14 residues. Germline CDR1 is SGHDT and CDR2 is YYEEEE. V was clipped by 4 bases and J by 1 base, with 9 bases between them.

This clone was observed a single time. In nucleotides, the CDR3 is TGTGCCAGCTCACCACCTCTTAATCCGACTGAAGCTTTCTTT. As protein: CASSPPLNPTEAFF. The chain combines TRBV18 with TRBJ1-1; no clear D. The CDR3 has 14 residues. Looked up from germline, CDR1 is KGHSH and CDR2 is LQKENI. V lost 0 bases and J lost 5, with 10 bases in between.

The V gene is TRBV9, the J gene TRBJ2-1; 7 bases match TRBD2. This CDR3 is built from 13 residues. Per the germline V gene, CDR1 is SGDLS and CDR2 is YYNGEE. Trimming cost V 6 bases and J 6 bases; bases outside gene matches: 6. CDR3 amino acids: CASIGGSSNEQFF. The CDR3 DNA follows: TGTGCCAGCATCGGGGGGTCAAGCAATGAGCAGTTCTTC.

This clone occurred a few times. This chain links TRBV28 with TRBJ1-5; 9 bases fit TRBD1. Germline CDR1 MDHEN, CDR2 SYDVKM. CDR3 length: 15 residues. V shed 5 bases, J shed 3 bases, and the junction held 5 bases outside the gene matches. CDR3 coding DNA: TGTGCCAGCAGTGCCGGGACAGGGAACAATCAGCCCCAGCATTTT. Its protein product is CASSAGTGNNQPQHF.

This chain joins TRBV2 and TRBJ2-3; no clear D gene. This CDR3 contains 11 residues. V gave up 7 bases and J gave up 4 bases, with 6 bases separating them. Looked up from germline, CDR1 is SNHLY and CDR2 is FYNNEI. For the CDR3, the DNA is TGTGCCAGCAAAAAGTCAGATACGCAGTATTTT. This codes for CASKKSDTQYF. The full variable domain, completed using reference TRBV2 and TRBJ2-3, is EPEVTQTPSHQVTQMGQEVILRCVPISNHLYFYWYRQILGQKVEFLVSFYNNEISEKSEIFDDQFSVERPDGSNFTLKIRSTKLEDSAMYFCASKKSDTQYFGPGTRLTVL.

This clone appeared once. V gene TRBV4-1 combines with J gene TRBJ1-4; D remains ambiguous. Germline loops: CDR1 MGHRA, CDR2 YSYEKL. The V end lost 0 bases, the J end lost 8 bases, and 7 bases lay between the germline ends. There are 13 residues in the CDR3. CDR3 coding DNA: TGCGCCAGCAGCCAAGATAGAAGGGAAAAACTGTTTTTT. It specifies CASSQDRREKLFF.

The CDR3 protein is CASRETSGPYNEQFF. CDR3 DNA: TGTGCCAGCAGGGAGACTAGCGGACCTTACAATGAGCAGTTCTTC. This sequence joins TRBV2 and TRBJ2-1; 9 nucleotides agree with TRBD2. Germline V gene sequence: CDR1 SNHLY, CDR2 FYNNEI. V lost 6 bases and J lost 4; bases outside the gene matches: 7. CDR3 length: 15 amino acids. The full variable domain, with the rest looked up from reference TRBV2 and TRBJ2-1, is EPEVTQTPSHQVTQMGQEVILRCVPISNHLYFYWYRQILGQKVEFLVSFYNNEISEKSEIFDDQFSVERPDGSNFTLKIRSTKLEDSAMYFCASRETSGPYNEQFFGPGTRLTVL.

The chain is built from TRBV28 and TRBJ2-7, with D unclear. CDR1 MDHEN and CDR2 SYDVKM come from the germline V gene. CDR3 size: 14 residues. The V and J ends lost 6 bases and 3 bases respectively, with 15 bases between them. The CDR3 region has the DNA TGTGCCAGCAGGCCCGGGCCGCAGGTCTACGAGCAGTACTTC. Amino acid sequence: CASRPGPQVYEQYF.

The sample holds a few counts of this clone. This sequence joins TRBV7-2 and TRBJ1-5, with unresolved D. This CDR3 region has 14 residues. The germline gives CDR1 SGHTA, CDR2 FQGNSA. V was clipped by 1 base and J by 2 bases, with 6 bases between them. The CDR3 nucleotides are TGTGCCAGCAGCTTAGAAGGCGGCAATCAGCCCCAGCATTTT. Its protein is CASSLEGGNQPQHF.

V gene TRBV4-1 combines with J gene TRBJ2-1, with 11 nucleotides matching TRBD2. There are 17 residues in the CDR3. V dropped 3 bases and J dropped 4; count of bases not matched to a gene: 8. Germline assignment: CDR1 MGHRA and CDR2 YSYEKL. CDR3 protein: CASSHVSGRAKYNEQFF. The DNA for the CDR3 is TGCGCCAGCAGCCATGTTAGCGGGAGGGCCAAGTACAATGAGCAGTTCTTC.

The gene calls are TRBV7-6 and TRBJ2-3; TRBD2 matches 12 bases. Germline CDR1 and CDR2: SGHVS and FNYEAQ. V lost 4 bases and J lost 10; bases outside the gene matches: 12. CDR3 length equals 16 residues. CDR3 sequence (DNA): TGTGCCAGCAGCTCCCGGACTAGCGGGACCCGGATGGCGCAGTATTTT. Residues: CASSSRTSGTRMAQYF.

In this sample, this clone turned up a few times. The V gene is TRBV18, the J gene TRBJ1-1; D not resolved. This CDR3 contains 13 residues. CDR1 and CDR2 (germline): KGHSH, LQKENI. V dropped 3 bases and J dropped 7 bases, with 12 bases sitting between them. The CDR3 sequence is CASSPMTRDEAFF. CDR3 coding DNA: TGTGCCAGCTCACCGATGACCCGGGATGAAGCTTTCTTT.

The chain uses TRBV4-1 and TRBJ1-1; tentative D call: TRBD1 (6 bases). Trimming stripped 1 base from V and 9 bases from J, with 21 bases between. The CDR3 length is 16 residues. CDR1 is MGHRA and CDR2 is YSYEKL in the germline V gene. In DNA, the CDR3 is TGCGCCAGCAGCCAAGGGGGGAGGGGGAGGGTAAATCAAGCTTTCTTT. This translates into CASSQGGRGRVNQAFF.

The gene calls are TRBV28 and TRBJ2-3; 8 bases map to TRBD2. The germline gives CDR1 MDHEN, CDR2 SYDVKM. V shed 2 bases and J 2 bases; nucleotides not matched to a gene: 3. This CDR3 has 15 residues. CDR3 bases: TGTGCCAGCAGTTTAGGCGGGGGGCCCACAGATACGCAGTATTTT. This codes for CASSLGGGPTDTQYF. Drawing the rest from reference TRBV28 and TRBJ2-3, the complete variable domain is DVKVTQSSRYLVKRTGEKVFLECVQDMDHENMFWYRQDPGLGLRLIYFSYDVKMKEKGDIPEGYSVSREKKERFSLILESASTNQTSMYLCASSLGGGPTDTQYFGPGTRLTVL.

This chain joins TRBV6-5 and TRBJ1-1, with D unclear. CDR3 length: 15 amino acids. Germline values: CDR1 MNHEY, CDR2 SVGAGI. Trimming stripped 2 bases from V and 0 bases from J, with 10 bases between. CDR3 amino acids: CASSYGRAMNTEAFF. Here the CDR3 DNA reads TGTGCCAGCAGTTACGGACGGGCCATGAACACTGAAGCTTTCTTT.

V usage is TRBV7-3 and J usage is TRBJ2-1; 7 nucleotides line up with TRBD2. The ends lost 8 bases at V and 8 bases at J; junction bases unmatched: 9. The germline gives CDR1 SGHTA, CDR2 FQGTGA. This CDR3 has 13 amino acids. The CDR3 DNA reads TGTGCCAGCGGGGAGGGATCCTGGGATGAGCAGTTCTTC. Encoded protein: CASGEGSWDEQFF.